This T cell receptor beta chain was identified during a study of OX40 agonist ivuxolimab in advanced cancers. CDR1 is SGHVS and CDR2 is FNYEAQ in the germline V gene. Germline trimming cut 5 bases from V and 7 bases from J; bases unmatched to any gene: 14. The CDR3 spans 17 residues. TCRdb keeps only in-frame clones here, not all; method: immunoSEQ multiplex PCR. The sample includes about 45,000 clones, roughly 91% of them seen just once. This TCR was sampled from an adult with an advanced solid tumor such as melanoma, head and neck, liver or kidney cancer. The sample was CD4+ or CD8+ T cells sorted from blood, taken in a trial of the OX40 agonist ivuxolimab. The V gene is TRBV7-6, the J gene TRBJ2-2; 9 bases agree with TRBD2. The CDR3 region is CASSPPIAGVRGGELFF. The CDR3 DNA reads as TGTGCCAGCAGCCCCCCCATAGCGGGGGTCCGAGGCGGGGAGCTGTTTTTT.